Shown below are 21 T cell receptor beta chains from a single sample sequenced in a study of T-cell reconstitution after alpha-beta-depleted transplantation in children. During its preparation, the TCRbeta library received unique molecular identifiers. TCRdb reprocessed the PCR reads via MiXCR and lists one record per CDR3 protein. The data hold over 150,000 distinct CDR3 sequences, with 11% observed a single time. The sample was PBMCs, taken before TCRalphabeta/CD19-depleted stem cell transplant. The receptors were gathered from a boy younger than 10 with acute myeloid leukemia, due to receive a stem cell transplant.

This clonotype has ten or more counts. V is TRBV7-9 and J is TRBJ2-1; tentatively, D is TRBD2 (5 bases). CDR1 and CDR2 (germline): SEHNR, FQNEAQ (reference sequence). The CDR3 runs to 14 residues. Trimming shortened V by 5 bases and J by 2 bases, and 10 bases separated the two germline ends. The CDR3 region is CASSPWTAYNEQFF. For the CDR3, the DNA is TGTGCCAGCAGCCCGTGGACTGCCTACAATGAGCAGTTCTTC.

This clonotype appeared many times. The V and J genes are TRBV28 and TRBJ2-1, with a possible D match to TRBD2 (6 bases). The CDR3 loop spans 15 amino acids. Germline assignment: CDR1 MDHEN and CDR2 SYDVKM. V lost 3 bases and J lost 10, with 19 bases in between. The CDR3 is CASSLGSLVGGEQFF. For the CDR3, the DNA is TGTGCCAGCAGTTTGGGCTCTCTAGTGGGGGGAGAGCAGTTCTTC.

Comment on this clonotype: A much more abundant neighbour one base away suggests this may be a read error. The chain carries TRBV12-3 or TRBV12-4 and TRBJ2-7; D unresolved. V was trimmed by 6 bases and J by 3 bases, leaving 9 bases between them. The CDR3 loop spans 12 amino acids. This CDR3 is CASRQRLYEQYF. The CDR3 DNA reads as TGTGCCAGCAGACAGAGGCTCTACGAGCAGTACTTC.

This clonotype showed up many times. This chain uses TRBV5-6 with TRBJ2-2; TRBD2 matches 8 bases. Germline-derived CDR1 and CDR2 are SGHDT and YYEEEE. This CDR3 is 17 amino acids long. With V trimmed by 2 bases and J by 0 bases, 6 bases remained unmatched. CDR3: CASSFTVLAANTGELFF. CDR3 DNA sequence: TGTGCCAGCAGCTTCACCGTACTAGCGGCGAACACCGGGGAGCTGTTTTTT.

The table lists this clonotype with many counts. The chain is built from TRBV5-1 and TRBJ1-1; TRBD1 agrees at 10 bases. Germline CDR1 reads SGHRS; CDR2 reads YFSETQ. The CDR3 contains 17 residues. The V and J ends lost 4 bases and 6 bases, in that order; junction bases with no gene match: 15. DNA for the CDR3: TGCGCCAGCAGCCCGGAGGAGACGGGGACAGGGGTTTCTGAAGCTTTCTTT. Amino acids: CASSPEETGTGVSEAFF.

This clonotype was seen many times. The chain couples TRBV5-1 to TRBJ2-5; D gene unclear. Trimming removed 4 bases at V and 2 bases at J, with 9 bases between. The CDR3 length is 13 residues. Germline CDR1 and CDR2: SGHRS and YFSETQ. CDR3 residues: CASSHTIQETQYF. The CDR3 DNA reads TGCGCCAGCAGCCACACGATTCAAGAGACCCAGTACTTC.

Remarks on this clonotype: One end of the junction varies from germline; a read error may be responsible. V gene TRBV19 combines with J gene TRBJ1-1; 9 bases are a match to TRBD1. The CDR3 length is 16 residues. Germline V gives CDR1 LNHDA, CDR2 SQIVND (reference sequence). CDR3 bases: TGTGCCAGTAGTACTACAAACAGGGGGCTTATCACTGTAGCTTTCTTT. This codes for CASSTTNRGLITVAFF.

This clonotype was observed at least ten times. The chain couples TRBV3-1 to TRBJ1-3; D gene uncertain. CDR1 is LGHDT, CDR2 YNNKEL, per germline (reference sequence). This CDR3 spans 15 amino acids. V dropped 4 bases and J dropped 0 bases, with 10 bases sitting between them. The DNA of the CDR3 is TGTGCCAGCAGCCCTAGTCTGGGCTCTGGAAACACCATATATTTT. Its translation: CASSPSLGSGNTIYF.

The CDR3 is CASSSLQETQYF. The CDR3 nucleotides are TGTGCCAGCTCATCGTTACAAGAGACCCAGTACTTC. The gene calls are TRBV18 and TRBJ2-5; D is ambiguous. The CDR3 sequence is 12 residues long. The V end was cut by 5 bases, the J end by 2 bases, with 6 bases between. Germline V gene sequence: CDR1 KGHSH, CDR2 LQKENI. The variable domain in full, completed from reference TRBV18 and TRBJ2-5, reads NAGVMQNPRHLVRRRGQEARLRCSPMKGHSHVYWYRQLPEEGLKFMVYLQKENIIDESGMPKERFSAEFPKEGPSILRIQQVVRGDSAAYFCASSSLQETQYFGPGTRLLVL.

This clonotype was observed at least ten times. This chain connects TRBV6-1 to TRBJ1-6; no clear D gene. Germline V gene data show CDR1 as MNHNS and CDR2 as SASEGT. Trimming took off 5 bases at V and 8 bases at J, with 19 bases between the two ends. The CDR3 has 16 residues. The CDR3 loop reads CASSQSGELLYSPLHF. The CDR3 DNA is TGTGCCAGCAGTCAGAGTGGGGAGCTGCTGTATTCACCCCTCCACTTT.

This clonotype was recorded many times. In nucleotides, the CDR3 is TGTGCCAGCAGTGCGCGGGAGGACGCAGATACGCAGTATTTT. Its translation: CASSAREDADTQYF. The chain combines TRBV2 with TRBJ2-3, with 8 bases matching TRBD2. Germline CDR1 reads SNHLY; CDR2 reads FYNNEI. V was clipped by 4 bases and J by 4 bases; unmatched bases: 4. The CDR3 extends over 14 amino acids. Filled out from reference TRBV2 and TRBJ2-3, the complete variable domain reads EPEVTQTPSHQVTQMGQEVILRCVPISNHLYFYWYRQILGQKVEFLVSFYNNEISEKSEIFDDQFSVERPDGSNFTLKIRSTKLEDSAMYFCASSAREDADTQYFGPGTRLTVL.

This clonotype has a count of ten or more. The genes are TRBV20-1 and TRBJ1-2, with D uncertain. CDR1 and CDR2 from the germline V gene are DFQATT and SNEGSKA (reference sequence). Deletions cut 1 base from V and 0 bases from J, with 9 bases between. This CDR3 has 14 amino acids. CDR3 region: CSARGQGPNYGYTF. CDR3 DNA sequence: TGCAGTGCTAGAGGCCAAGGACCTAACTATGGCTACACCTTC.

This clonotype was counted ten times or more. The rearrangement uses TRBV10-3 and TRBJ1-2; no definite D call. Germline V gene sequence: CDR1 ENHRY, CDR2 SYGVKD. V lost 8 bases to trimming and J lost 2 bases, with 9 bases between them. This CDR3 spans 12 amino acids. The CDR3 DNA sequence: TGTGCCATCGGGGAGGAGAACTATGGCTACACCTTC. This codes for CAIGEENYGYTF.

This clonotype was detected many times. This chain links TRBV10-3 with TRBJ1-2, with 8 bases lining up with TRBD1. The CDR3 covers 16 residues. CDR1 and CDR2 (germline): ENHRY, SYGVKD. J was trimmed by 7 bases and V by 0 bases; bases with no gene match: 10. CDR3 sequence: CAISESRQGALFGYTF. CDR3 DNA: TGTGCCATCAGTGAGTCCCGCCAGGGGGCACTCTTTGGCTACACCTTC.

Many counts were recorded for this clonotype. CDR3 amino acids: CSAGDTRSYEQYF. The CDR3 DNA reads as TGCAGTGCTGGGGACACCCGCTCCTACGAGCAGTACTTC. The V call is TRBV20-1, the J call TRBJ2-7, with D perhaps matching TRBD1 (6 bases). V dropped 5 bases and J dropped 0 bases, with 11 bases sitting between them. The CDR3 is 13 residues long. Germline assignment: CDR1 DFQATT and CDR2 SNEGSKA (reference sequence).

This clonotype was detected ten times or more. The chain joins TRBV5-1 to TRBJ2-3; 7 bases fit TRBD2. The germline CDR1 and CDR2 sequences are SGHRS and YFSETQ. Trimming took 2 bases from V and 6 from J; bases not matched to a gene: 6. The CDR3 runs 14 residues. CDR3 sequence (DNA): TGCGCCAGCAGCTTAGAACTAGCGTCGGATACGCAGTATTTT. Its translation is CASSLELASDTQYF.

This clonotype was seen many times. The junction and the germline gene differ at one end; a read error may be behind it. This chain joins TRBV3-1 and TRBJ1-1; 10 nucleotides align to TRBD1. The CDR3 consists of 14 residues. Germline CDR1 is LGHDT and CDR2 is YNNKEL (reference sequence). The CDR3 loop is CASRQGQGGTEAFF. CDR3 nucleotides: TGTGCCAGCAGACAAGGACAGGGGGGCACTGAAGCTTTCTTT.

This clonotype was seen at least ten times. The DNA for the CDR3 is TGTGCCAGCAGCCGAGAGAGGACTACGTCCTACGAGCAGTACTTC. Its translation: CASSRERTTSYEQYF. The J gene is TRBJ2-7, the V gene TRBV5-5; D perhaps matches TRBD2 (6 bases). The CDR3 is 15 amino acids. Trimming shortened V by 4 bases and J by 1 base, and 15 bases separated the two germline ends. Germline CDR1 reads SGHKS; CDR2 reads YYEKEE (reference sequence).

This clonotype was observed at least ten times. The genes are TRBV6-2 or TRBV6-3 and TRBJ2-2, with TRBD1 matching over 12 bases. Trimming took 10 bases from V and 6 from J; bases not matched to a gene: 9. The CDR3 sequence is 15 residues long. Per the germline V gene, CDR1 is MNHEY and CDR2 is SVGEGT. CDR3 sequence (DNA): TGTGCCATCCAGTTGGGACAGGGGGCCTCCGGGGAGCTGTTTTTT. Translated, it gives CAIQLGQGASGELFF.

This clonotype was seen just once. A much bigger clone sits one base away, suggesting this may be a read error. The chain employs TRBV11-2 and TRBJ1-4; D unresolved. Looked up from germline, CDR1 is SGHAT and CDR2 is FQNNGV. The CDR3 extends over 13 amino acids. In DNA, the CDR3 is TGTGCCGGCAGCCCTACCGGCTCAGAAAAACTGTTTTTT. Encoded protein: CAGSPTGSEKLFF.

This clonotype was recorded many times. V is TRBV6-1 and J is TRBJ1-2, with 7 bases matching TRBD1. Germline-derived CDR1 and CDR2 are MNHNS and SASEGT. CDR3 length: 14 residues. Unmatched junction bases numbered 10, after V lost 9 bases and J lost 3 bases. The CDR3 here is CASTFEGAHYGYTF. The CDR3 nucleotides read TGTGCCAGTACTTTCGAGGGGGCCCACTATGGCTACACCTTC.